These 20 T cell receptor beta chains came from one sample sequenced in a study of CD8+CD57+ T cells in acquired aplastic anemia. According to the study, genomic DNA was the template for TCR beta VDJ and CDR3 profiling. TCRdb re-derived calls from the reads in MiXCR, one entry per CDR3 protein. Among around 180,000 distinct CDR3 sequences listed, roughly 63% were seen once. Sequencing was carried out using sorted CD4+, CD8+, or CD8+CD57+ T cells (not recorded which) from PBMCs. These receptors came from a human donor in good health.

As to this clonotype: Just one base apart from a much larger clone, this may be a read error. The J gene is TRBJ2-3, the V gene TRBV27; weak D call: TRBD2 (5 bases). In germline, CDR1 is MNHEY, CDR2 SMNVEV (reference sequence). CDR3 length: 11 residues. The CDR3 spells CASTEGDMQYF. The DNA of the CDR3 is TGTGCCAGCACCGAGGGAGATATGCAGTATTTT.

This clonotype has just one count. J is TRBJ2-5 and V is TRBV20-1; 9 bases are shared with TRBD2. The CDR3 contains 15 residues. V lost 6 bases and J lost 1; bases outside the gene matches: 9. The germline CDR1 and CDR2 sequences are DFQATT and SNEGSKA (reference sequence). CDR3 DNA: TGCAGTGCCTATCCGACTAGCGGCCTCCAAGAGACCCAGTACTTC. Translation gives CSAYPTSGLQETQYF.

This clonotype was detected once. The DNA of the CDR3 is TGTGCCAGCAGAGGAGGAGGGGATGGCTACACCTTC. Residues: CASRGGGDGYTF. The chain uses TRBV7-2 and TRBJ1-2; TRBD1 is a possible D gene (5 bases). The CDR3 is 12 residues long. The V end was cut by 6 bases, the J end by 6 bases, with 11 bases between. Per the germline V gene, CDR1 is SGHTA and CDR2 is FQGNSA.

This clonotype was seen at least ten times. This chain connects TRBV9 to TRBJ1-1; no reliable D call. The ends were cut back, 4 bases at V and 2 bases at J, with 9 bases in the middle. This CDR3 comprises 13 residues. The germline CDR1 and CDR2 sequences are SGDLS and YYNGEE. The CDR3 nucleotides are TGTGCCAGCAGCTACGAGAGTAACACTGAAGCTTTCTTT. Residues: CASSYESNTEAFF. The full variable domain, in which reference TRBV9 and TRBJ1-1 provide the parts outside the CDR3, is DSGVTQTPKHLITATGQRVTLRCSPRSGDLSVYWYQQSLDQGLQFLIQYYNGEERAKGNILERFSAQQFPDLHSELNLSSLELGDSALYFCASSYESNTEAFFGQGTRLTVV.

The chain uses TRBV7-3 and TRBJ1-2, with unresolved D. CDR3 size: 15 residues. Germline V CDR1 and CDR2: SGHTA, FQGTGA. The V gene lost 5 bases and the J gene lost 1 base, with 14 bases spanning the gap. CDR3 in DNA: TGTGCCAGCAGCACTCCCCCGGCGGGTAACTATGGCTACACCTTC. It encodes CASSTPPAGNYGYTF.

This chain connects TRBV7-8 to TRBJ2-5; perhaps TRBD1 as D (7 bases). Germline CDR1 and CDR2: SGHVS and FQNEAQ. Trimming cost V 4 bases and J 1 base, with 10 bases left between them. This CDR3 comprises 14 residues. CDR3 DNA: TGTGCCAGCAGCTCAGGGGGGCCCCAAGAGACCCAGTACTTC. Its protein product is CASSSGGPQETQYF.

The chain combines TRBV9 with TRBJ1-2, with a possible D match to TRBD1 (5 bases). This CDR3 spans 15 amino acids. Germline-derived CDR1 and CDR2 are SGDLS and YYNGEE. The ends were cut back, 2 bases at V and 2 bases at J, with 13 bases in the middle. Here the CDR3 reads CASSVSSTANYGYTF. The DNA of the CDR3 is TGTGCCAGCAGCGTCTCTTCGACAGCGAACTATGGCTACACCTTC.

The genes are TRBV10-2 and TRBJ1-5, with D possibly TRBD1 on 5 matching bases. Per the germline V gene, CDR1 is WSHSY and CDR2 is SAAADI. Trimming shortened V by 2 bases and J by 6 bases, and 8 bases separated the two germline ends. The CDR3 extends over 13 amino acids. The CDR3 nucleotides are TGCGCCAGCAGTGAGAGTAGGGGTCAGCCCCAGCATTTT. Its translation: CASSESRGQPQHF.

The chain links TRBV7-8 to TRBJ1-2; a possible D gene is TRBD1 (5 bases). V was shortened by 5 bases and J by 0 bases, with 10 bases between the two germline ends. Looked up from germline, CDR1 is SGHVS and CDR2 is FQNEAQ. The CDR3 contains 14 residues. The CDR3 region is CASSPVGANYGYTF. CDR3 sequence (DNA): TGTGCCAGCAGCCCCGTGGGGGCTAACTATGGCTACACCTTC.

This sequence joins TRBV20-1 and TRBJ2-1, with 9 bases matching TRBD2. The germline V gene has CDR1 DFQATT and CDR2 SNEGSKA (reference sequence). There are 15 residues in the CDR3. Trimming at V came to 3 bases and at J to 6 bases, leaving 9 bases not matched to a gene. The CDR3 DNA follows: TGCAGTGCTAGCGGGTTGCTAGCGGGATTCAATGAGCAGTTCTTC. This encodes CSASGLLAGFNEQFF.

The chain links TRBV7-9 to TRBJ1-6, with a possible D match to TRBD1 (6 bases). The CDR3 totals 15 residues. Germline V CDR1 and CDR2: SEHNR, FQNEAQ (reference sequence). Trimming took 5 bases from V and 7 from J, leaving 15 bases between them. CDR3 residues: CASSPDRSENSPLHF. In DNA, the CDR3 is TGTGCCAGCAGCCCCGACAGGTCCGAAAATTCACCCCTCCACTTT.

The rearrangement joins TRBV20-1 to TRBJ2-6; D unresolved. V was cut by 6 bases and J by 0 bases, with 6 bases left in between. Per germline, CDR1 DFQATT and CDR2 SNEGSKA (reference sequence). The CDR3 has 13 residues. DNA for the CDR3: TGCAGTGCGCCCAGCTCTGGGGCCAACGTCCTGACTTTC. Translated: CSAPSSGANVLTF.

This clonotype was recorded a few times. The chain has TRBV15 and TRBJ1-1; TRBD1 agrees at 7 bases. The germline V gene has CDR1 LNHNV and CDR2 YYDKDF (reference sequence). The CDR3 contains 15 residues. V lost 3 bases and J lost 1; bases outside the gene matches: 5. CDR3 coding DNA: TGTGCCACCAGCAGGGGGACAGATACGAACACTGAAGCTTTCTTT. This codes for CATSRGTDTNTEAFF. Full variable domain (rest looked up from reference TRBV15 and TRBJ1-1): DAMVIQNPRYQVTQFGKPVTLSCSQTLNHNVMYWYQQKSSQAPKLLFHYYDKDFNNEADTPDNFQSRRPNTSFCFLDIRSPGLGDTAMYLCATSRGTDTNTEAFFGQGTRLTVV.

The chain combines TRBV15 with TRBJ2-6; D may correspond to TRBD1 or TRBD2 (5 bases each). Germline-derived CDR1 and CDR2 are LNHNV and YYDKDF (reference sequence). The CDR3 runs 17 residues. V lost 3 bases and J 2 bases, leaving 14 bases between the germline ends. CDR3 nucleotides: TGTGCCACCAGCAGGAGAGGGGCTACCGCTGGGGCCAACGTCCTGACTTTC. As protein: CATSRRGATAGANVLTF.

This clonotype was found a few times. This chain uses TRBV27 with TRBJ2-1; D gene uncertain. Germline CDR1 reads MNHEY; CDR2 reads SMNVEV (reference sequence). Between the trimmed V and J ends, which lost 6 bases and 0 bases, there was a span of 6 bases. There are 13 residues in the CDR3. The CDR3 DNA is TGTGCCAGCAGGGGAAGCTCCTACAATGAGCAGTTCTTC. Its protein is CASRGSSYNEQFF.

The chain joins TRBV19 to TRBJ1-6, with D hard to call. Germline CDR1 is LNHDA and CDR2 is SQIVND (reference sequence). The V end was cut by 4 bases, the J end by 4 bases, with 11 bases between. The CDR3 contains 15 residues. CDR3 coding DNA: TGTGCCAGTAGTACAACGGGCGCTTATAATTCACCCCTCCACTTT. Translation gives CASSTTGAYNSPLHF.

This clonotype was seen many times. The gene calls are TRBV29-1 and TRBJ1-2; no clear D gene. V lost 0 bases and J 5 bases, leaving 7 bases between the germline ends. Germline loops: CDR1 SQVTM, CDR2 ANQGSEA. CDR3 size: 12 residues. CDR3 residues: CSVEEGRYGYTF. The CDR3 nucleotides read TGCAGCGTTGAAGAGGGGAGGTATGGCTACACCTTC.

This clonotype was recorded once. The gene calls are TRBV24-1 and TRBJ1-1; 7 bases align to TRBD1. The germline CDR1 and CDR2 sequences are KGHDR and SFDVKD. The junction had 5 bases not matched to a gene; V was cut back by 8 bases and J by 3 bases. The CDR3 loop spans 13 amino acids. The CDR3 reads CATKQGGDTEAFF. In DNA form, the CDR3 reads TGTGCCACCAAGCAGGGGGGCGACACTGAAGCTTTCTTT.

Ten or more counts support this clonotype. CDR3 loop: CASREGPNEQFF. The CDR3, as DNA: TGCGCCAGCCGGGAGGGCCCCAATGAGCAGTTCTTC. This sequence joins TRBV5-1 and TRBJ2-1; TRBD2 aligns across 8 bases. Germline CDR1 SGHRS, CDR2 YFSETQ. The ends lost 7 bases at V and 6 bases at J; junction bases unmatched: 3. The CDR3 runs to 12 residues.

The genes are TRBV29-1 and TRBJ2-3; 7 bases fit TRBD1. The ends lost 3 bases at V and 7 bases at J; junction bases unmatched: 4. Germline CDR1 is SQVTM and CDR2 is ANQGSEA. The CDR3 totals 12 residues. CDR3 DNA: TGCAGCGTTGAGACAGGGCCTTATACGCAGTATTTT. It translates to CSVETGPYTQYF.